Each of the 18 T cell receptor beta chains below was sequenced from the same sample in a study of T cell clonality in common variable immunodeficiency. Sequencing was performed with immunoSEQ multiplex PCR; in TCRdb, only in-frame clones are kept and a portion is missing. This sample has roughly 28,000 clones, each found more than once. The specimen sequenced was peripheral blood mononuclear cells. Receptors were obtained from a person aged 18 to 75 in good health.

This clone was observed many times. An end of the junction does not agree with germline; a read error may underlie this. Read data end 3 residues before the CDR3 end; the end is taken from the germline J gene. The chain recombines TRBV6-2 or TRBV6-3 with TRBJ2-3; D not resolved. The CDR3 length is 14 residues. Per the germline V gene, CDR1 is MNHEY and CDR2 is SVGEGT. The sequenced CDR3 bases are TGTGTCAGCAGTTTACCGGGTGGCACAGATACG. Its translation: CVSSLPGGTDT. The whole CDR3 protein is CVSSLPGGTDTQYF.

This clone was observed at least ten times. The read comes to an end 3 residues before the CDR3 does, leaving the germline J gene to fill in the end. The J gene is TRBJ2-3, the V gene TRBV20-1; TRBD2 matches 9 bases. The CDR3 runs to 16 residues. Trimming at V came to 5 bases and at J to 2 bases, leaving 11 bases not matched to a gene. The germline gives CDR1 DFQATT, CDR2 SNEGSKA (reference sequence). The CDR3 reads CSAQPGTSRDTDTQYF. The part of the CDR3 DNA that was read is TGCAGTGCTCAACCCGGGACTAGCCGAGACACAGATACG.

This clone was picked up many times. The read finishes 3 residues shy of the CDR3 end, and the germline J gene is used to complete it. The gene calls are TRBV6-2 or TRBV6-3 and TRBJ1-1; 12 nucleotides line up with TRBD1. Germline V gene lookup returns CDR1 MNHEY and CDR2 SVGEGT. V gave up 2 bases and J gave up 0 bases; unmatched junction bases: 4. CDR3 size: 17 residues. CDR3 residues: CASSYPGTGGVNTEAFF. CDR3 DNA, as far as it was read: TGTGCCAGCAGTTACCCAGGGACAGGGGGCGTGAACACTGAA.

Many counts were recorded for this clone. The covered CDR3 bases are TGTGCCAGCTCACCACGCGGGAATTCCTACAATGAG. Amino acid sequence: CASSPRGNSYNE. The entire CDR3 reads CASSPRGNSYNEQFF. The chain recombines TRBV18 with TRBJ2-1; tentatively, D is TRBD2 (6 bases). The read terminates 3 residues before the CDR3 end, so the remaining end is supplied by the germline J gene. This CDR3 spans 15 amino acids. Germline CDR1 is KGHSH and CDR2 is LQKENI. Trimming removed 1 base at V and 1 base at J, with 8 bases between.

This clone was seen at least ten times. The sequenced part of the CDR3 DNA is TGTGCCAGCAGTGTCCGGACAGGCTGGGGCTATGGC. This sequence encodes CASSVRTGWGYG. The CDR3 reads in full as CASSVRTGWGYGYTF. The chain is built from TRBV12-3 or TRBV12-4 and TRBJ1-2, with 7 bases identical to TRBD1. The read ends 3 residues early relative to the CDR3; the germline J gene fills the gap. The CDR3 has 15 residues. J lost 4 bases, V lost 5 bases, and 10 bases had no gene match.

The sample holds many counts of this clone. The read comes to an end 3 residues before the CDR3 does, leaving the germline J gene to fill in the end. The rearrangement links TRBV6-2 or TRBV6-3 to TRBJ2-2, with 8 nucleotides matching TRBD1. Germline V gene lookup returns CDR1 MNHEY and CDR2 SVGEGT. The CDR3 sequence is 13 residues long. Partial CDR3 DNA: TGTGCAACTACGACAGGGGACACCGGGGAG. Its translation: CATTTGDTGE. The complete CDR3 sequence is CATTTGDTGELFF.

This clone has a count of ten or more. The read ends 3 residues before the CDR3 terminus; that terminus is restored from the germline J gene. This chain links TRBV20-1 with TRBJ2-2, with 9 nucleotides matching TRBD2. The CDR3 is 13 residues long. With 6 bases clipped from V and 7 bases from J, the junction kept 6 bases outside the gene matches. In germline, CDR1 is DFQATT, CDR2 SNEGSKA (reference sequence). The CDR3 here is CSAAGLASGELFF. The CDR3 bases that were read are TGCAGTGCCGCAGGACTAGCGAGCGGGGAG.

This clone was counted ten times or more. The read comes to an end 3 residues before the CDR3 does, leaving the germline J gene to fill in the end. The J gene is TRBJ2-2, the V gene TRBV6-4, with unresolved D. CDR1 is MRHNA, CDR2 SNTAGT, per germline. Trimming took off 3 bases at V and 3 bases at J, with 5 bases between the two ends. This CDR3 comprises 13 residues. CDR3 DNA (partial): TGTGCCAGCAGTGATCGCGACACCGGGGAG. It is translated as CASSDRDTGE. The whole CDR3 protein reads CASSDRDTGELFF.

This clone was counted at least ten times. Read data end 3 residues before the CDR3 end; the end is taken from the germline J gene. V is TRBV7-3 and J is TRBJ2-1; 7 nucleotides agree with TRBD2. Trimming at V came to 1 base and at J to 7 bases, leaving 13 bases not matched to a gene. Per the germline V gene, CDR1 is SGHTA and CDR2 is FQGTGA. CDR3 size: 17 residues. CDR3 DNA (partial): TGTGCCAGCAGCTTAAGCCTTGGGGGGGGTCCACAAAATGAG. This translates into CASSLSLGGGPQNE. The complete CDR3 protein is CASSLSLGGGPQNEQFF.

This clone showed up just a few times. The read finishes 3 residues shy of the CDR3 end, and the germline J gene is used to complete it. V usage is TRBV5-6 and J usage is TRBJ1-6, with 7 bases aligning to TRBD1. Trimming removed 3 bases from V and 10 bases from J; junction bases left unmatched: 7. Germline-derived CDR1 and CDR2 are SGHDT and YYEEEE. The CDR3 contains 14 residues. CDR3 amino acids: CASSSLDRDSPLHF. The part of the CDR3 DNA that was read is TGTGCCAGCAGCTCCCTCGACAGGGACTCACCC.

This clone was seen repeatedly, ten times or more. The CDR3 end is not reached by the read, which stops 3 residues before it; the germline J gene fills it in. The rearrangement uses TRBV5-1 and TRBJ1-1, with a possible D match to TRBD1 (5 bases). The CDR3 consists of 15 residues. Per germline, CDR1 SGHRS and CDR2 YFSETQ. The V and J ends lost 1 base and 1 base respectively, with 11 bases between them. CDR3 bases read: TGCGCCAGCAGCTTGTACGGGACTGAGAACACTGAA. The encoded protein is CASSLYGTENTE. The entire CDR3 protein reads CASSLYGTENTEAFF.

This clone was observed a handful of times. The CDR3 end is not reached by the read, which stops 3 residues before it; the germline J gene fills it in. This chain uses TRBV6-4 with TRBJ1-6, with D hard to call. V gave up 3 bases and J gave up 9 bases, with 9 bases separating them. The CDR3 consists of 13 residues. Germline lookup yields CDR1 MRHNA and CDR2 SNTAGT. The covered CDR3 bases are TGTGCCAGCAGTGAGACTTTTGGTTCACCC. Its protein is CASSETFGSP. The entire CDR3 is CASSETFGSPLHF.

This clone was recorded many times. The CDR3 end lies 3 residues beyond the end of the read and is filled in from the germline J gene. The chain couples TRBV7-3 to TRBJ2-1; D uncertain. Trimming shortened V by 2 bases and J by 7 bases, and 9 bases separated the two germline ends. The CDR3 is 13 residues long. CDR1 is SGHTA and CDR2 is FQGTGA in the germline V gene. The CDR3 region is CASSLGRQNEQFF. The CDR3 DNA, read in part, is TGTGCCAGCAGCTTAGGCAGGCAGAATGAG. Full variable domain (outside the CDR3, taken from reference TRBV7-3 and TRBJ2-1): GAGVSQTPSNKVTEKGKYVELRCDPISGHTALYWYRQSLGQGPEFLIYFQGTGAADDSGLPNDRFFAVRPEGSVSTLKIQRTERGDSAVYLCASSLGRQNEQFFGPGTRLTVL.

This clone was seen a few times. Sequencing ends 3 residues short of the CDR3 end; the germline J gene provides the rest. The rearrangement joins TRBV2 to TRBJ2-7; TRBD2 agrees at 7 bases. With 6 bases clipped from V and 0 bases from J, the junction kept 5 bases outside the gene matches. In germline, CDR1 is SNHLY, CDR2 FYNNEI. The CDR3 has 14 amino acids. The chain's CDR3 is CASRFGTNSYEQYF. The CDR3 bases that were read are TGTGCCAGCAGATTTGGGACTAACTCCTACGAG.

This clone was seen repeatedly, ten times or more. With the read ending 3 residues before the CDR3 end, the germline J gene is used to fill in that end. The V and J genes are TRBV4-2 and TRBJ1-6, with D uncertain. Germline assignment: CDR1 LGHNA and CDR2 YNFKEQ. The CDR3 length is 13 residues. CDR3: CASSPSPGGALHF. Partial CDR3 DNA: TGTGCCAGCAGCCCCTCCCCGGGCGGGGCC.

This clone appeared many times. The read comes to an end 3 residues before the CDR3 does, leaving the germline J gene to fill in the end. The chain carries TRBV30 and TRBJ1-4; tentatively, D is TRBD1 (6 bases). This CDR3 is built from 14 residues. Germline assignment: CDR1 GTSNPN and CDR2 SVGIG (reference sequence). The CDR3 sequence is CAWIYSGLEGGLFF. The part of the CDR3 DNA that was read is TGTGCCTGGATTTATTCCGGTCTCGAAGGGGGA.

This clone was found a few times. The CDR3 extends 3 residues past the end of the read, so its final part is completed from the germline J gene. This chain uses TRBV7-9 with TRBJ2-3, with 8 bases fitting TRBD1. J was trimmed by 3 bases and V by 1 base; bases with no gene match: 3. This CDR3 has 15 amino acids. Germline values: CDR1 SEHNR, CDR2 FQNEAQ (reference sequence). The sequenced CDR3 bases are TGTGCCAGCAGCTTAGTCCGGGACAGGACAGATACG. It yields the protein CASSLVRDRTDT. The complete CDR3 protein is CASSLVRDRTDTQYF.

The sample holds many counts of this clone. The read ends 3 residues before the CDR3 terminus; that terminus is restored from the germline J gene. The gene calls are TRBV18 and TRBJ1-3; D uncertain. The CDR3 sequence is 14 residues long. Germline CDR1 KGHSH, CDR2 LQKENI. V lost 0 bases and J lost 3, with 6 bases in between. CDR3 protein: CASSPPTVGNTIYF. The part of the CDR3 DNA that was read is TGTGCCAGCTCACCACCCACAGTTGGAAACACC. The entire variable domain, with the rest obtained from reference TRBV18 and TRBJ1-3, is as follows: NAGVMQNPRHLVRRRGQEARLRCSPMKGHSHVYWYRQLPEEGLKFMVYLQKENIIDESGMPKERFSAEFPKEGPSILRIQQVVRGDSAAYFCASSPPTVGNTIYFGEGSWLTVV.